Following are 8 T cell receptor beta chains from one sample sequenced in a study of cytomegalovirus exposure and HLA in healthy donors. 60 Vbeta and 13 Jbeta primers were used in PCR. Here immunoSEQ multiplex PCR was the method, and the copy in TCRdb shows in-frame clones only, minus some. The sample has about 110,000 clones; 81% are singletons. The sequencing input was PBMCs. The receptor source for this set is a woman under 40 in good health and CMV-seronegative.

This chain connects TRBV18 to TRBJ1-1; maybe TRBD1 (5 bases). V was shortened by 2 bases and J by 2 bases, with 15 bases between the two germline ends. The CDR3 extends over 16 amino acids. CDR1 is KGHSH and CDR2 is LQKENI in the germline V gene. The CDR3 nucleotides are TGTGCCAGCTCACCAAAGGAAGGGGTTCACAACACTGAAGCTTTCTTT. Encoded protein: CASSPKEGVHNTEAFF. Together with reference TRBV18 and TRBJ1-1, the CDR3 gives the full variable domain: NAGVMQNPRHLVRRRGQEARLRCSPMKGHSHVYWYRQLPEEGLKFMVYLQKENIIDESGMPKERFSAEFPKEGPSILRIQQVVRGDSAAYFCASSPKEGVHNTEAFFGQGTRLTVV.

About this clone: The junction does not match germline at one end; this may be a read error. The rearrangement links TRBV11-1 to TRBJ2-3, with TRBD1 matching 7 bases. CDR1 and CDR2 from the germline V gene are SGHAT and FQDESV (reference sequence). There are 16 residues in the CDR3. The CDR3 spells CVSSPRDSRSTDTQYF. DNA for the CDR3: TGTGTCAGCAGCCCCCGGGACAGCAGAAGCACAGATACGCAGTATTTT. Full variable domain (remainder filled in from reference TRBV11-1 and TRBJ2-3): EAEVAQSPRYKITEKSQAVAFWCDPISGHATLYWYRQILGQGPELLVQFQDESVVDDSQLPKDRFSAERLKGVDSTLKIQPAELGDSAMYLCVSSPRDSRSTDTQYFGPGTRLTVL.

The rearrangement links TRBV6-1 to TRBJ2-5; 9 nucleotides match TRBD2. The germline CDR1 and CDR2 sequences are MNHNS and SASEGT. The CDR3 is made up of 18 amino acids. J was trimmed by 5 bases and V by 1 base; bases with no gene match: 14. The CDR3 sequence is CASSEVVFGGRVYETQYF. CDR3 coding DNA: TGTGCCAGCAGTGAAGTGGTTTTTGGCGGGAGGGTCTACGAGACCCAGTACTTC.

The rearrangement uses TRBV30 and TRBJ1-3; no reliable D call. The CDR3 sequence is 14 residues long. V lost 8 bases and J 2 bases, leaving 16 bases between the germline ends. Germline CDR1 GTSNPN, CDR2 SVGIG (reference sequence). This CDR3 reads CATGVEGTGNTIYF. The CDR3 DNA sequence: TGTGCCACCGGAGTGGAAGGAACTGGAAACACCATATATTTT.

In this sample, this clone turned up once. The chain uses TRBV19 and TRBJ1-2; no clear D gene. The V gene's germline CDR1 is LNHDA and CDR2 SQIVND (reference sequence). The CDR3 sequence is 14 residues long. The V and J ends lost 2 bases and 0 bases respectively, with 7 bases between them. DNA for the CDR3: TGTGCCAGTAGTATATCCTCCTCTAACTATGGCTACACCTTC. Translating it yields CASSISSSNYGYTF.

The chain recombines TRBV5-1 with TRBJ2-7; 8 nucleotides agree with TRBD1. CDR1 and CDR2 (germline): SGHRS, YFSETQ. The CDR3 is made up of 13 amino acids. Losses at the gene ends were 4 bases for V and 0 bases for J; bases not matched to a gene: 0. The CDR3 is CASSGQGSYEQYF. The CDR3 nucleotides are TGCGCCAGCAGCGGACAGGGCTCCTACGAGCAGTACTTC.

Here the CDR3 reads CASSLQGREQETQYF. In nucleotides, the CDR3 is TGTGCCAGTAGTCTCCAGGGGCGCGAACAAGAGACCCAGTACTTC. The gene calls are TRBV19 and TRBJ2-5; D is perhaps TRBD1 (6 bases). Germline CDR1 LNHDA, CDR2 SQIVND (reference sequence). Trimming pared 5 bases from V and 2 bases from J, leaving 15 bases between. The CDR3 covers 15 residues.

This clone was observed once. This chain links TRBV5-4 with TRBJ1-5; tentative D call: TRBD1 (5 bases). CDR1 and CDR2 (germline): SGHNT, YYREEE (reference sequence). This CDR3 contains 14 residues. With 4 bases removed from V and 7 bases from J, the gap between germline ends came to 15 bases. CDR3 amino acids: CASSRGGGSQPQHF. The DNA of the CDR3 is TGTGCCAGCAGCCGGGGTGGGGGGAGCCAGCCCCAGCATTTT.